This passage covers 27 T cell receptor beta chains from one sample sequenced in a study of tumor and adjacent non-tumor tissue in lung cancer listed by TCRdb under 2018. The receptor library was made with multiplex PCR. The sequencer listed for this sample is Illumina HiSeq 2500. TCRbeta libraries were constructed through three rounds of nested PCR with primers (Table S4) according to protocols adapted from ARM-PCR. The public reads were reprocessed in TCRdb via fastp at Q25 and MiXCR, keeping in-frame beta chains. Identical CDR3 proteins give one entry, which carries the most common genes and DNA. The sample data list 100,000 or so distinct CDR3 sequences, and 65% of these were observed just once. The ten largest clones capture approximately 18% of the sample. Bulk unsorted tissue served as the source for RNA extraction, and RNA quality was assessed using a NanoDrop ND-1000 and an Agilent 2100. Distant non-tumor tissue taken more than 3 cm from the tumor edge was used as the normal lung sample.

What was sequenced was distant non-tumor lung tissue. The receptor set was obtained from a man aged 30-40 years with non-small cell lung cancer.

This rearrangement joins TRBV20-1 to TRBJ2-1; TRBD2 matches at 7 bases. The CDR3 is 16 amino acids. Germline-derived CDR1 and CDR2 are DFQATT and SNEGSKA (reference sequence). The ends lost 5 bases at V and 0 bases at J; junction bases unmatched: 10. As DNA, the CDR3 is TGCAGTGCTGGAGCAAGCGGGATTCCCTCCTACAATGAGCAGTTCTTC. Protein sequence: CSAGASGIPSYNEQFF.

This clonotype was counted a few times. A read error may explain this, as a much larger clone is one base away. This chain connects TRBV12-3 or TRBV12-4 to TRBJ2-7, with 12 bases identical to TRBD2. There are 15 residues in the CDR3. The CDR3 DNA reads TGTGTCAGCAGTTGGGGACTAGCGGGTGGCTACGAGCAGTACTTC. Amino acids: CVSSWGLAGGYEQYF.

This chain connects TRBV5-5 to TRBJ2-7, with 9 bases fitting TRBD2. Germline loops: CDR1 SGHKS, CDR2 YYEKEE (reference sequence). This CDR3 is built from 17 residues. For the CDR3, the DNA is TGTACCAACAGCCCCAACCCCTCCTCTAGCGGGGTCTACGAGCAGTACTTC. Its protein is CTNSPNPSSSGVYEQYF.

Regarding this clonotype: Compared with germline, one end of the junction differs, possibly owing to a read error. The chain employs TRBV11-2 and TRBJ2-2; D might be TRBD1 or TRBD2, each matching 5 bases. From germline, CDR1 is SGHAT and CDR2 FQNNGV. The CDR3 runs 16 residues. DNA of the CDR3: TGTACCAGCACCTCCCCCCGGGACCCAAACACCGGGGAGCTGTTTTTT. Its protein product is CTSTSPRDPNTGELFF.

In this sample, this clonotype is medium-sized (0.01 to 0.1%). The chain recombines TRBV11-3 with TRBJ2-2; D is possibly TRBD2 (6 bases). Trimming removed 4 bases from V and 3 bases from J, with 15 bases in between. CDR3 length: 16 amino acids. CDR1 and CDR2 from the germline V gene are SGHNT and YENEEA. In nucleotides, the CDR3 is TGTGCCAGCAGCTCCCGGGGCAGACTAGACACCGGGGAGCTGTTTTTT. Translated, it gives CASSSRGRLDTGELFF.

The table lists this clonotype with many counts. V and J are TRBV20-1 and TRBJ2-3; D may be TRBD2 (6 bases). V was cut by 1 base and J by 4 bases, with 12 bases left in between. The CDR3 contains 14 residues. CDR1 is DFQATT, CDR2 SNEGSKA, per germline (reference sequence). This CDR3 is CSARVGSGADTQYF. CDR3 nucleotides: TGCAGTGCTAGAGTCGGGAGCGGCGCAGATACGCAGTATTTT.

The table lists this clonotype with many counts. The gene calls are TRBV6-6 and TRBJ2-7, with 9 bases matching TRBD1. Trimming cost V 4 bases and J 0 bases; bases outside gene matches: 7. The CDR3 runs to 16 residues. Germline values: CDR1 MNHNY, CDR2 SVGAGI (reference sequence). CDR3 amino acids: CASSLTRDRDSYEQYF. The CDR3 DNA reads TGTGCCAGCAGTTTAACCCGGGACAGGGACTCCTACGAGCAGTACTTC.

About this clonotype itself: One junction end disagrees with the germline gene, perhaps due to a read error. The V and J genes are TRBV11-3 and TRBJ1-3, with D possibly TRBD1 on 6 matching bases. Germline CDR1 and CDR2: SGHNT and YENEEA. This CDR3 is 14 amino acids long. The CDR3 coding sequence is TGCGCCGGCAGCGACACAGGGACTGGAAACACCATATATTTT. It specifies CAGSDTGTGNTIYF.

A remark on this clonotype: One end of the junction is discordant with germline, which a read error may explain. The chain combines TRBV11-3 with TRBJ2-5; 9 bases line up with TRBD1. Germline values: CDR1 SGHNT, CDR2 YENEEA. CDR3 length equals 15 residues. The CDR3 here is CARSSRTGDQETQYF. The CDR3 DNA reads as TGTGCCAGGAGCTCCAGGACAGGGGATCAAGAGACCCAGTACTTC.

Concerning this clonotype: With a much larger clone just one base away, this may be a read error. The J gene is TRBJ1-1, the V gene TRBV12-3 or TRBV12-4, with D uncertain. This CDR3 has 15 amino acids. CDR3 in amino acids: CASSLDMAGNTEAYF. Here the CDR3 DNA reads TGTGCCAGCAGTTTAGATATGGCGGGGAACACTGAAGCTTACTTT.

The genes are TRBV4-1 and TRBJ2-5, with TRBD2 matching 12 bases. The CDR3 totals 20 residues. CDR1 is MGHRA and CDR2 is YSYEKL in the germline V gene. The V and J ends lost 6 bases and 5 bases, in that order; junction bases with no gene match: 22. For the CDR3, the DNA is TGCGCCAGCAGACAACAGGCGCCTAGCGGGAGGGTTTGTGGCTGGGAGACCCAGTACTTC. Translation gives CASRQQAPSGRVCGWETQYF.

The chain has TRBV11-1 and TRBJ2-7, with D perhaps matching TRBD2 (5 bases). The CDR3 contains 14 residues. Trimming removed 0 bases at V and 3 bases at J, with 9 bases between. CDR1 SGHAT and CDR2 FQDESV come from the germline V gene (reference sequence). Here the CDR3 DNA reads TGTGCCAGCAGCTTAGCTCCGACTAACTACGAGCAGTACTTC. Translation gives CASSLAPTNYEQYF.

Of note for this clonotype: A read error may produce the germline difference seen at one junction end. The gene calls are TRBV20-1 and TRBJ1-2; a weak D match, TRBD1 (5 bases). The CDR3 is made up of 16 amino acids. Per the germline V gene, CDR1 is DFQATT and CDR2 is SNEGSKA (reference sequence). The CDR3 DNA reads TGTAGTGCTTCCGGAGCAAGGCAGGACATCGAATATGGCTACACCTTC. Amino acid sequence: CSASGARQDIEYGYTF.

This clonotype was recorded only once. Compared with germline, one end of the junction differs, possibly owing to a read error. The chain carries TRBV7-8 and TRBJ1-4; possibly TRBD1 for D (6 bases). The CDR3 runs to 16 residues. CDR1 is SGHVS and CDR2 is FQNEAQ in the germline V gene. CDR3 sequence: CASSRMAQGEGKKLFF. CDR3 bases: TGTGCCAGCAGCCGGATGGCACAGGGCGAAGGGAAAAAACTGTTTTTC.

For this clonotype: A read error may produce the germline difference seen at one junction end. The chain couples TRBV7-3 to TRBJ1-1; 8 bases map to TRBD1. CDR3 length: 15 amino acids. In germline, CDR1 is SGHTA, CDR2 FQGTGA. The CDR3 region has the DNA TGTGTCAGCAGCAAACAGACAGGGGTGAACACTGAAGCTTTCTTT. Translated: CVSSKQTGVNTEAFF.

Turning to this clonotype: The junction shows a germline mismatch at one end, possibly a read error. This sequence joins TRBV11-3 and TRBJ2-3, with TRBD2 as a possible D gene (6 bases). In germline, CDR1 is SGHNT, CDR2 YENEEA. The CDR3 has 19 residues. In DNA, the CDR3 is TGTGCCAGCAGCATAGATCAATCCACAGCGACTACTAGCACAGATACACAGTATTTT. It codes for CASSIDQSTATTSTDTQYF.

Comment on this clonotype: A read error is likely, as this CDR3 ends without the conserved phenylalanine or tryptophan. The J gene is TRBJ2-7, the V gene TRBV12-5; 8 nucleotides line up with TRBD1. The germline gives CDR1 LGHNT, CDR2 FRNRAP. With V trimmed by 7 bases and J by 6 bases, 5 bases remained unmatched. The CDR3 has 12 amino acids. The CDR3 sequence: CASASTGGEQYL. CDR3 coding DNA: TGTGCTAGTGCTTCTACAGGGGGCGAGCAGTACCTC.

The rearrangement links TRBV20-1 to TRBJ1-3; 8 bases align to TRBD1. This CDR3 spans 14 amino acids. Germline values: CDR1 DFQATT, CDR2 SNEGSKA (reference sequence). V lost 7 bases to trimming and J lost 3 bases; unmatched junction nucleotides: 8. CDR3 nucleotide sequence: TGCAGTGTTAGGACAGGGTTGGATGGAAACACCATATATTTT. Translated: CSVRTGLDGNTIYF.

V is TRBV5-4 and J is TRBJ2-7, with D possibly TRBD2 on 6 matching bases. The CDR3 has 16 residues. The germline CDR1 and CDR2 sequences are SGHNT and YYREEE (reference sequence). V was trimmed by 4 bases and J by 2 bases, leaving 19 bases between them. CDR3 DNA: TGTGCCAGCAGCATGGGCGGGTACGGGAGCCCCTACGAGCAGTACTTC. Translating it yields CASSMGGYGSPYEQYF.

A remark on this clonotype: Mismatch with germline at one junction end may stem from a read error. V gene TRBV20-1 combines with J gene TRBJ2-3; 8 bases match TRBD2. Germline V CDR1 and CDR2: DFQATT, SNEGSKA (reference sequence). This CDR3 contains 15 residues. The CDR3 region is CSVRDTGGSTDMQYF. CDR3 nucleotides: TGCAGTGTTAGAGACACGGGAGGGTCGACAGATATGCAGTATTTT.

Comment on this clonotype: A clone one base away is much larger, so this may be a read error. The gene calls are TRBV20-1 and TRBJ2-1; D possibly corresponds to TRBD2 (6 bases). The CDR3 extends over 15 amino acids. The ends were cut back, 2 bases at V and 4 bases at J, with 15 bases in the middle. Germline-derived CDR1 and CDR2 are DFQATT and SNEGSKA (reference sequence). CDR3 sequence reads: CSARFGLSEYNEQFF. DNA of the CDR3: TGCAGTGCTAGATTTGGACTATCGGAGTACAATGAGCAGTTCTTC.

This clonotype has more than one count but fewer than ten. This chain links TRBV18 with TRBJ2-2; tentative D call: TRBD1 (6 bases). This CDR3 is built from 14 residues. The germline V gene encodes CDR1 KGHSH and CDR2 LQKENI. V gave up 4 bases and J gave up 3 bases, with 9 bases separating them. The CDR3, as DNA: TGTGCCAGCTCACGGACAGTAGACACCGGGGAGCTGTTTTTT. It translates to CASSRTVDTGELFF. Using reference TRBV18 and TRBJ2-2 for the parts outside the CDR3, the full variable domain is NAGVMQNPRHLVRRRGQEARLRCSPMKGHSHVYWYRQLPEEGLKFMVYLQKENIIDESGMPKERFSAEFPKEGPSILRIQQVVRGDSAAYFCASSRTVDTGELFFGEGSRLTVL.

This clonotype was recorded at least ten times. J is TRBJ2-1 and V is TRBV20-1; 8 positions agree with TRBD2. V shed 0 bases, J shed 6 bases, and the junction held 7 bases outside the gene matches. Germline V gives CDR1 DFQATT, CDR2 SNEGSKA (reference sequence). The length of the CDR3 is 15 residues. The CDR3 protein is CSAREPFGRGNEQFF. DNA for the CDR3: TGCAGTGCTAGAGAACCCTTCGGGAGGGGCAATGAGCAGTTCTTC.

This clonotype was seen ten or more times. The chain uses TRBV12-3 or TRBV12-4 and TRBJ1-5; 10 bases fit TRBD1. J lost 2 bases, V lost 3 bases, and 4 bases had no gene match. This CDR3 comprises 16 residues. CDR3 nucleotides: TGTGCCAGCAGTTTGGGACAGGGGCCAGGCAATCAGCCCCAGCATTTT. Its translation: CASSLGQGPGNQPQHF.

As for this clonotype: A read error may produce the germline difference seen at one junction end. The V call is TRBV11-2, the J call TRBJ2-3, with D perhaps TRBD2 (5 bases). CDR1 is SGHAT and CDR2 is FQNNGV in the germline V gene. The length of the CDR3 is 17 residues. The CDR3 nucleotides are TGTGCCAGCAATTTTTACCCAAGGCGGGTACACACAGATATGCAGTATTTT. Translation gives CASNFYPRRVHTDMQYF.

Of note for this clonotype: A much larger clone lies one base from this, so it may be a read error. This sequence joins TRBV12-3 or TRBV12-4 and TRBJ1-5, with 7 nucleotides matching TRBD1. V shed 8 bases and J 6 bases; nucleotides not matched to a gene: 7. This CDR3 is 13 amino acids long. DNA for the CDR3: TGTGCCAGCGGTCCAGGACAGGCTCAGCCCCAGCATTTT. It yields the protein CASGPGQAQPQHF.

Regarding this clonotype: The junction does not match germline at one end; this may be a read error. This chain uses TRBV20-1 with TRBJ2-3; D could derive from TRBD1 or TRBD2 (5 bases each). Germline CDR1 DFQATT, CDR2 SNEGSKA (reference sequence). The CDR3 sequence is 13 residues long. CDR3 sequence: CNAFRDQTNTRYF. Written as DNA, the CDR3 is TGCAATGCTTTCCGGGACCAAACCAATACGCGGTATTTT.